This T cell receptor beta chain was identified during a study of response to subunit inactivated influenza vaccine. This clonotype came up a few times. The antigen remains undetermined. Trimming shortened V by 1 base and J by 4 bases, and 11 bases separated the two germline ends. This CDR3 comprises 15 residues. The germline gives CDR1 MNHEY, CDR2 SVGAGI. TCRdb recomputed calls from the RT-PCR reads with MiXCR, one row per CDR3 protein. The sample consists of hundreds of thousands of distinct CDR3 sequences, approximately 10% of them appearing once. Study-level points and caveats: The authors offered the suggestion that each seasonal influenza vaccination recruits few new T cells.

The sample was also reused in another study, on T cells expressing NK-cell markers. That work contributes: What made the TCR beta cDNA was 5'RACE template switching with UMIs. Seven HCMV-seropositive donors and one seronegative donor made up the eight sequenced donors. For about six donors, the dominant NKG2C+ clonotypes made up roughly 1.0-7.5% of their CD8+ T cells. Several donors' CD3+CD56-NKG2C+ cells were dominated by the same clonotypes.

The J gene is TRBJ2-1, the V gene TRBV6-5, with a tentative D call TRBD2 (6 bases). The sequence was obtained from a man aged 50 or older who received an inactivated influenza vaccine. Sequenced material: PBMCs from blood, taken on the day of vaccination. The CDR3 spells CASSYWRGPYNEQFF. The DNA for the CDR3 is TGTGCCAGCAGTTACTGGCGGGGACCTTACAATGAGCAGTTCTTC.